The entry below gives a single T cell receptor beta chain sequence along with its context. Its matching antigen is unknown. The data originate from a study of blood T cells in healthy people across ages. The study, taken as a whole, reports: There were more naive CD4+ cells and higher diversity in long-lived donors than in aged donors.

Using a J-beta primer mix together with a sample-barcoded 5' primer, a second PCR was run for about 7 to 12 cycles. In TCRdb, the 5' RACE reads were re-called with MiXCR into one record per CDR3 protein. The sample holds hundreds of thousands of distinct CDR3 sequences, roughly 49% seen once. Trimming at V came to 6 bases and at J to 11 bases, leaving 17 bases not matched to a gene. CDR3 size: 16 residues. CDR1 and CDR2 (germline): MGHDK, SYGVNS. The sample taken for sequencing was blood. V usage is TRBV25-1 and J usage is TRBJ2-5, with TRBD2 matching over 11 bases. The origin of this receptor is a woman aged 60 to 75 in good health. The CDR3 is CASSQAIAGGPREQYF. CDR3 in DNA: TGTGCCAGCAGCCAAGCAATAGCGGGAGGGCCGCGGGAGCAGTACTTC. Full variable domain (remainder filled in from reference TRBV25-1 and TRBJ2-5): EADIYQTPRYLVIGTGKKITLECSQTMGHDKMYWYQQDPGMELHLIHYSYGVNSTEKGDLSSESTVSRIRTEHFPLTLESARPSHTSQYLCASSQAIAGGPREQYFGPGTRLLVL.